A selection of T cell receptor beta chains follows, all from one sample in a study of cytomegalovirus exposure and HLA in healthy donors. Clones were read by immunoSEQ multiplex PCR, and TCRdb kept only the in-frame ones, dropping some. The data show roughly 190,000 clones, 80% to 85% seen once. The specimen sequenced was PBMCs. All receptors derive from a middle-aged man in good health and CMV-seropositive. The CDR3 runs from the conserved cysteine through the conserved F or W. D genes are given only for firm matches. Clone size is not always given. Where it is, it says once, few, many or a class for expanded clones.

v_gene	abundance	d_gene	j_gene	CDR3aa	CDR3nt
TRBV18	.	.	TRBJ1-2	CASSPPGGYGYTF	TGTGCCAGCTCACCTCCTGGAGGCTATGGCTACACCTTC
TRBV6-1	.	TRBD2	TRBJ2-2	CASSEASGGAGELFF	TGTGCCAGCAGTGAAGCTAGCGGGGGGGCCGGGGAGCTGTTTTTT
TRBV5-1	once	.	TRBJ1-3	CASSTRTGNSGNTIYF	TGCGCCAGCAGCACACGAACAGGGAACTCTGGAAACACCATATATTTT
TRBV9	once	.	TRBJ2-1	CASSVDLYNEQFF	TGTGCCAGCAGCGTAGATTTATACAATGAGCAGTTCTTC
TRBV2	.	.	TRBJ1-5	CARASGENQPQHF	TGTGCCCGGGCTAGCGGGGAGAATCAGCCCCAGCATTTT
TRBV6-5	.	.	TRBJ2-2	CASSQNTGELFF	TGTGCCAGCAGTCAAAACACCGGGGAGCTGTTTTTT
TRBV28	.	.	TRBJ1-1	CASSSQVRRTEAFF	TGTGCCAGCAGTTCACAGGTGAGAAGAACTGAAGCTTTCTTT
TRBV29-1	.	.	TRBJ1-2	CSVEAPRYGYTF	TGCAGCGTTGAGGCACCACGCTATGGCTACACCTTC
TRBV5-4	.	TRBD2	TRBJ2-3	CASSPGGAAGGRNTDTQYF	TGTGCCAGCAGCCCGGGGGGTGCGGCGGGGGGGCGCAACACAGATACGCAGTATTTT
TRBV2	.	.	TRBJ2-1	CASSFTSMYEQFF	TGTGCCAGCAGTTTTACTAGCATGTATGAGCAGTTCTTC
TRBV27	.	.	TRBJ1-4	CASSLLGSINEKLFF	TGTGCCAGCAGTTTATTGGGCAGTATTAATGAAAAACTGTTTTTT
TRBV6-1	.	.	TRBJ1-5	CASREGGRGNQPQHF	TGTGCCAGCAGGGAGGGTGGGCGCGGTAATCAGCCCCAGCATTTT
TRBV25-1	.	.	TRBJ1-3	CASSLPGGGNTIYF	TGTGCCAGCAGTCTCCCGGGGGGCGGAAACACCATATATTTT
TRBV19	.	.	TRBJ2-1	CASSIVGDEQFF	TGTGCCAGTAGTATAGTGGGCGATGAGCAGTTCTTC
TRBV11-3	once	.	TRBJ1-1	CASSLGVGGAEAFF	TGTGCCAGCAGCTTAGGGGTCGGGGGGGCTGAAGCTTTCTTT
TRBV4-1	.	TRBD2	TRBJ2-3	CASSQVPPVAGFTDTQYF	TGCGCCAGCAGCCAAGTTCCCCCTGTAGCGGGGTTTACAGATACGCAGTATTTT
TRBV9	few	.	TRBJ1-2	CASSGRRGPPNYGYTF	TGTGCCAGCAGCGGGCGGAGGGGACCTCCTAACTATGGCTACACCTTC
TRBV5-1	.	TRBD1	TRBJ2-2	CASSPPGQGGTGELFF	TGCGCCAGCAGCCCCCCCGGACAGGGAGGCACCGGGGAGCTGTTTTTT
TRBV5-4	.	.	TRBJ2-5	CASSLSVQETQYF	TGTGCCAGCAGCTTGTCAGTACAAGAGACCCAGTACTTC
TRBV28	.	TRBD2	TRBJ2-7	CASSPPGGADEQYF	TGTGCCAGCAGTCCCCCGGGAGGCGCCGACGAGCAGTACTTC
TRBV5-6	.	.	TRBJ2-1	CASSPSVNEQFF	TGTGCCAGCAGCCCCAGCGTCAATGAGCAGTTCTTC
TRBV4-3	once	TRBD2	TRBJ2-2	CASSRRLAGGPNTGELFF	TGCGCCAGCAGCCGGCGACTAGCGGGGGGCCCGAACACCGGGGAGCTGTTTTTT
TRBV19	.	TRBD1	TRBJ1-2	CASSIPDRVGYGYTF	TGTGCCAGTAGTATCCCCGACAGGGTTGGCTATGGCTACACCTTC
TRBV9	.	TRBD2	TRBJ2-5	CASSAWGLAGETQYF	TGTGCCAGCAGCGCCTGGGGACTAGCGGGGGAGACCCAGTACTTC
TRBV27	.	.	TRBJ2-7	CASSLLSGLSEQYF	TGTGCCAGCAGTTTACTCTCAGGGTTAAGTGAGCAGTACTTC
TRBV5-1	.	.	TRBJ2-6	CASSLGVPGANVLTF	TGCGCCAGCAGCCTAGGGGTACCTGGGGCCAACGTCCTGACTTTC
TRBV4-2	.	.	TRBJ2-7	CASSPTGYEQYF	TGTGCCAGCAGCCCAACCGGGTACGAGCAGTACTTC
TRBV5-8	.	.	TRBJ2-2	CASSSPRGTNTGELFF	TGTGCCAGCAGCTCCCCTAGGGGGACCAACACCGGGGAGCTGTTTTTT
TRBV19	.	.	TRBJ1-3	CASSHYPQANSGNTIYF	TGTGCCAGTAGTCACTACCCACAGGCGAACTCTGGAAACACCATATATTTT
TRBV15	.	.	TRBJ2-7	CATSRGRGSYEQYF	TGTGCCACCAGCAGGGGCAGGGGCTCCTACGAGCAGTACTTC
TRBV5-6	.	TRBD2	TRBJ2-3	CASSLIAGVTDTQYF	TGTGCCAGCAGCTTGATTGCGGGGGTCACAGATACGCAGTATTTT
TRBV6-1	few	.	TRBJ2-7	CASSEAGLRGGGIHEQYF	TGTGCCAGCAGTGAAGCGGGGTTGCGTGGGGGCGGTATCCACGAGCAGTACTTC
TRBV2	.	.	TRBJ2-5	CASSDRAGETQYF	TGTGCCAGCAGTGACAGGGCGGGGGAGACCCAGTACTTC
TRBV5-6	.	.	TRBJ2-5	CASSLGVGGQAQYF	TGTGCCAGCAGCTTGGGTGTGGGGGGTCAGGCCCAGTACTTC
TRBV14	.	.	TRBJ2-5	CASSQGTWTFETQYF	TGTGCCAGCAGCCAAGGGACCTGGACTTTCGAGACCCAGTACTTC
TRBV27	.	.	TRBJ1-6	CASSFAQYNSPLHF	TGTGCCAGCAGTTTCGCCCAGTATAATTCACCCCTCCACTTT
TRBV5-8	.	.	TRBJ2-5	CASSFPGAETQYF	TGTGCCAGCAGCTTCCCAGGGGCAGAGACCCAGTACTTC
TRBV7-7	.	.	TRBJ2-7	CASSLAFHPSYEQYF	TGTGCTAGCAGCTTAGCGTTCCATCCCTCCTACGAGCAGTACTTC
TRBV6-5	.	TRBD2	TRBJ2-7	CASSYTSGGSTYEQYF	TGTGCCAGCAGTTACACTAGCGGGGGGTCTACCTACGAGCAGTACTTC
TRBV19	.	.	TRBJ2-5	CASSMAGGPQETQYF	TGTGCCAGTAGTATGGCTGGGGGCCCCCAAGAGACCCAGTACTTC
TRBV2	.	TRBD1	TRBJ2-5	CASHNRGEETQYF	TGTGCCAGCCATAACAGGGGGGAAGAGACCCAGTACTTC
TRBV7-2	.	TRBD1	TRBJ1-1	CASSLDRGEAFF	TGTGCCAGCAGCCTTGACAGGGGTGAAGCTTTCTTT
TRBV6-5	.	TRBD1	TRBJ2-2	CASSQDRVNGELFF	TGTGCCAGCAGTCAGGACAGGGTGAATGGGGAGCTGTTTTTT
TRBV2	few	TRBD1	TRBJ1-1	CASMGTADTEAFF	TGTGCCAGCATGGGGACAGCGGACACTGAAGCTTTCTTT
TRBV19	.	TRBD2	TRBJ2-1	CASTPPAGGDNEQFF	TGTGCCAGTACCCCCCCGGCGGGGGGTGACAATGAGCAGTTCTTC
TRBV6-5	.	.	TRBJ2-7	CASSYSGRDSYEQYF	TGTGCCAGCAGTTACTCGGGCCGTGACTCCTACGAGCAGTACTTC
TRBV27	.	.	TRBJ1-5	CASSSTRTGLKGQPQHF	TGTGCCAGCAGTTCCACCCGGACGGGGTTAAAAGGGCAGCCCCAGCATTTT
TRBV7-9	.	TRBD1	TRBJ1-1	CSSSTRQGAPKTEAFF	TGTTCCAGCAGCACCCGACAGGGGGCACCGAAAACTGAAGCTTTCTTT